The entry below gives a single T cell receptor beta chain sequence along with its context. Its target antigen remains unknown. Within one base of it there is no much larger clone, and no base qualities were kept. Synthetic TCR analog templates were spiked into each PCR to estimate absolute template abundance from read counts. TCRbeta CDR3 regions were amplified from genomic DNA with bias-controlled V and J gene primers using the immunoSEQ assay. Rearranged TCRbeta segments were sequenced at approximately 20X coverage. The original pipeline was this. Sequencing errors were corrected by clustering and CDR3s were annotated against IMGT to assign V, D and J genes. Downstream analyses used only productive TCRbeta rearrangements and left out out-of-frame or stop-codon sequences. To compute clonality, Shannon entropy was normalized by the log of the number of unique productive sequences and then subtracted from one. Fisher's exact test with Benjamini-Hochberg correction, using a cutoff of adjusted p below 0.01, was how clones that differed between time points or between blood and tumor were identified. As stored in TCRdb, this immuneACCESS dataset retains in-frame rearrangements with V and J assigned. A fraction of the clones does not appear; measured against another copy, unresolved V genes explain less than half of the discrepancy, and the remainder lacks a known reason. That table furnishes V, J and clone size, whereas the DNA furnished D and trimming. The table for this sample lists some 46,000 clones; more than 75% of them were counted only once. Around 15% of the sample is in the top ten clones.

The time point label, read with the paper, signifies: pretreatment peripheral blood. A total of approximately 27 patients with locally advanced or metastatic urothelial carcinoma, treated at Memorial Sloan Kettering on a trial protocol, made up the cohort. Peripheral blood mononuclear cells were collected pretreatment and during treatment, with between 1 and 8 total time points per patient. The Qiagen DNeasy Blood extraction kit was used to purify genomic DNA from total PBMCs and tumor samples. PBMCs were collected pretreatment and during treatment and were isolated and stored as previously described. The data derive from a study of PD-L1 blockade in urothelial cancer (dated by TCRdb to 2017 to 2019). With regard to the full study: Every patient began therapy at some point between 2013 and 2015 and was given atezolizumab 1,200 mg intravenously every 3 weeks. About 90% of the roughly 29 patients were identified as males with urothelial cancer of bladder origin, and a prior smoking history was reported by 18 of 29 patients. Patients had an ECOG performance status of 0 or 1 and had received between 0 and 3 prior chemotherapy regimens. Blood samples were analyzed at two time points: 3 weeks after treatment start (second dose) and 6 weeks after treatment start. Blood samples yielded a median of around 150,000 T cells and around 80,000 unique TCRs, with median clonality 0.080. The study, an exploratory multi-omic analysis, examined somatic, immune and clinical correlates of response to PD-L1 blockade with atezolizumab in urothelial cancer. Pretreatment tumor samples and matched peripheral blood, collected serially before and after atezolizumab treatment, underwent TCR sequencing. Durable clinical benefit was defined as a progression-free survival longer than 6 months, and TCR features were additionally tested against progression-free survival and overall survival. Whole exome sequencing and RNA sequencing of pretreatment tumors were performed alongside TCR sequencing in the same patients. About 10 patients achieved durable clinical benefit and about 19 did not. Some 29 patients had pretreatment blood TCR-seq, approximately 24 had at least one posttreatment blood collection, and approximately 24 had tumor TCR-seq.

The full study reports these points: A pretreatment peripheral blood TCR clonality below the median was linked to improved progression-free and overall survival. Small sample size (n ≈ 27) and many exploratory analyses mean the results are intended to be hypothesis-generating. At 3 weeks after the start of treatment, tumor-associated TCR clones in peripheral blood had expanded more in patients with durable benefit (n ≈ 20, p = 0.022).

CDR1 LNHDA and CDR2 SQIVND were looked up in the germline V gene (reference sequence). The germline V end is reduced by 4 bases and the J end by 0 bases; junction bases left unmatched: 6. The cysteine opens and the phenylalanine closes a CDR3 of 16 amino acids. Kept here is only the CDR3 DNA, which spans 48 bases and is read in frame from base 1. The material sequenced was PBMCs, taken around atezolizumab (anti-PD-L1) treatment. In this chain, TRBV19 is recombined with TRBJ1-5; TRBD1 agrees with 7 junctional bases. The TCR originated in a man in his 60s with urothelial cancer. At the DNA level, the sequence is TGTGCCAGTAGTACAGGGGGTAGTTATAGCAATCAGCCCCAGCATTTT. It is translated as CASSTGGSYSNQPQHF.